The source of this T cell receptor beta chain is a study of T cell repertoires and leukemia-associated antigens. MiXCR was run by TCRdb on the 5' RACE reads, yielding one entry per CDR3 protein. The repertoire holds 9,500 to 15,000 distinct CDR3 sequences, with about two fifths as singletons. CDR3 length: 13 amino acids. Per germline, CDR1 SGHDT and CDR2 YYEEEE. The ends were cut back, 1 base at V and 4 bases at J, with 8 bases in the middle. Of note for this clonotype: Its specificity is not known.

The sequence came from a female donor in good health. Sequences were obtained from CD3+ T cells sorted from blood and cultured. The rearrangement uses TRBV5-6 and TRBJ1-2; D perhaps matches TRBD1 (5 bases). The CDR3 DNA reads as TGTGCCAGCAGCTTGACAGGTTCCTATGGCTACACCTTC. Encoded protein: CASSLTGSYGYTF.